This TCR beta chain was identified during a study of control samples from healthy donors and cancer patients. Germline CDR1 reads SGHNT; CDR2 reads YYREEE (reference sequence). Between the trimmed V and J ends, which lost 3 bases and 1 base, there was a span of 12 bases. This CDR3 is built from 15 residues. The table came from immunoSEQ multiplex PCR; TCRdb's copy has only in-frame clones and leaves some out. The repertoire holds tens of thousands of clones, with roughly 84% as singletons. The chain joins TRBV5-4 to TRBJ2-3; no firm D call. Sequencing used blood. The source of this sequence is a woman in her 50s in good health. The CDR3 loop reads CASSSRTRRTDTQYF. Here the CDR3 DNA reads TGTGCCAGCAGCTCTAGGACCCGCCGCACAGATACGCAGTATTTT.